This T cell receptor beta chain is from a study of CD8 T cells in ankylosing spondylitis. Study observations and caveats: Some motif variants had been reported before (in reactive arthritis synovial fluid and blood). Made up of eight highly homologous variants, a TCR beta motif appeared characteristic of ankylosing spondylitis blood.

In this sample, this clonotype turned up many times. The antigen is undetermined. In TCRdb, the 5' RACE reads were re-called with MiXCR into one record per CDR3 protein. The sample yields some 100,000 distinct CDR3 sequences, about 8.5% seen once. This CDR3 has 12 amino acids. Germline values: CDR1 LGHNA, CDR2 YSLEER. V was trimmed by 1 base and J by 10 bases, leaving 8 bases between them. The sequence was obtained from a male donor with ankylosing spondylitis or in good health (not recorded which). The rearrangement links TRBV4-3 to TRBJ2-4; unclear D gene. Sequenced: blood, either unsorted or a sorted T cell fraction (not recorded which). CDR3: CASSQGSGIQYF. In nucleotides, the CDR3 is TGCGCCAGCAGCCAAGGGAGTGGTATTCAGTACTTC.